This entry concerns a single T cell receptor beta chain. Its specific antigen is unknown. Per-base qualities were not stored, and no clone one base away is much larger. Instrument on record: Illumina NovaSeq 6000. TCRalpha and TCRbeta cDNA libraries were constructed by 5'RACE with constant-segment primers, with sample barcodes and unique molecular identifiers being introduced. Trizol reagent was used to extract RNA from every sample. Library amplification was performed in two PCR steps, and a second sample barcode and Illumina TruSeq adapters were introduced in the second step. Sequencing of the libraries was done on an Illumina NovaSeq, producing 2 x 150 bp paired-end reads. In the authors' own workflow: With migec v1.2.7, reads were demultiplexed and then collapsed into UMI-guided consensus sequences. With mixcr v2.1.11, UMI consensuses were aligned to TRA and TRB V and J templates and assembled into clonotypes. Clonotypes were classified as expanded or contracted when called significant by both edgeR and NoisET, with noise models trained on biological replicates. For edgeR calls, a false discovery rate-adjusted p below 0.01 and a log2 fold-change threshold of 1 were applied. PCA with hierarchical clustering of max-normalized trajectories of the 1000 most abundant clonotypes was used as exploratory dynamics analysis. Each responding clone was given a CD4 or CD8 phenotype based on the CD4+ and CD8+ repertoires, which had been sequenced separately. TCRdb applied fastp at Q25 and MiXCR to the public reads, then kept only in-frame beta chains. Each entry is one CDR3 protein sequence, shown with its most common DNA and genes. The V and J calls were not made by the authors but by TCRdb's processing. The sample table holds 300,000 to 350,000 distinct CDR3 sequences, of which 15% to 20% were seen once. The ten largest clones add up to roughly 21% of the sample.

The sample comes from a study of T-cell memory formation after mild COVID-19 (dated by TCRdb to the early 2020s). Broadly, across the study: TCR sequence clusters from the two donors were found to be largely donor specific. Longitudinal TCRalpha and TCRbeta repertoire sequencing tracked T-cell clones expanding and contracting after mild COVID-19 in a couple of donors. The cohort comprised two young, previously healthy adult volunteers, one female and one male. What the authors observed across the whole study: The second-wave clones that peaked on day 37 were not confirmed to be SARS-CoV-2 specific. Only a couple of mild cases were covered by the study, and larger cohorts that include severe cases with pre-infection samples were considered necessary. Contracting CD4+ clones turned up mainly in the CM and EM memory subsets, whereas EMRA was where CD8+ clones were enriched. From day 15 to 85, contracting clones showed balanced CD4/CD8 phenotypes, whereas a second wave of clones that expanded from day 15 to 37 leaned towards CD4+. The detection of some responding clones in pre-infection memory suggests that pre-existing cross-reactive memory T cells joined the SARS-CoV-2 response.

PBMCs were isolated by Ficoll-Paque density gradient centrifugation. What was sequenced was PBMCs or a T cell subset sorted from them (not recorded which). The TCR was taken from a man aged 18 to 35 who had mild COVID-19 (a few samples of this study predate the infection). The sample titles of this study are shuffled in the database, so cell type and time point are left out; the donor was told from shared clones.

In nucleotides, the sequence is TGTGCCAGCAGTTACTCGCGAGGACAGGGAAGCACTGAAGCTTTCTTT. Translated, it reads CASSYSRGQGSTEAFF. This sequence uses TRBV6-2 or TRBV6-3 and TRBJ1-1; TRBD1 lines up with 8 middle nucleotides. The CDR3, from cysteine to phenylalanine, totals 16 residues. Just CDR3 DNA is preserved here, 48 bases in frame from base 1. The germline V gene specifies MNHEY as CDR1 and SVGEGT as CDR2. At the junction V is shortened by 0 bases and J by 4 bases; bases outside the gene matches: 7.